The 5 T cell receptor beta chains reported below all come from one sample, sequenced in a study of T cells after yellow fever vaccination. TCRdb reprocessed the 5' RACE reads with MiXCR, giving one entry per CDR3 protein. The sample yields some 560,000 distinct CDR3 sequences, about 15% seen once. Sequencing used PBMCs, obtained 5 days after the first yellow fever vaccination. The receptors here all came from a man younger than 35 who received the YFV17D yellow fever vaccine.

This clonotype appeared a few times. The CDR3 DNA follows: TGCAGTGCTCCACGAGGCGTAGGGACATCAACTGAAAAACTGTTTTTT. This codes for CSAPRGVGTSTEKLFF. The chain couples TRBV20-1 to TRBJ1-4, with D possibly matching TRBD1 (6 bases). The V gene lost 5 bases and the J gene lost 7 bases, with 23 bases spanning the gap. Looked up from germline, CDR1 is DFQATT and CDR2 is SNEGSKA (reference sequence). The CDR3 runs to 16 residues.

This clonotype was detected only a few times. The CDR3 region is CASIGTSGGVEQFF. As DNA, the CDR3 is TGCGCCAGCATCGGGACTAGCGGGGGGGTTGAGCAGTTCTTC. The chain carries TRBV5-1 and TRBJ2-1, with 16 bases matching TRBD2. The V gene's germline CDR1 is SGHRS and CDR2 YFSETQ. The CDR3 sequence is 14 residues long. The V segment lost 6 bases and the J segment 9 bases; nucleotides outside the gene matches: 3.

The chain employs TRBV5-1 and TRBJ1-1; 11 positions match TRBD1. Germline V lookup: CDR1 SGHRS, CDR2 YFSETQ. This CDR3 spans 14 amino acids. V shed 5 bases, J shed 5 bases, and the junction held 5 bases outside the gene matches. CDR3: CASSGTGGFTEAFF. In DNA, the CDR3 is TGCGCCAGCAGTGGGACAGGGGGATTTACTGAAGCTTTCTTT.

This chain connects TRBV5-1 to TRBJ2-1, with a weak D call TRBD1 (6 bases). CDR3 size: 13 residues. V lost 4 bases and J lost 9, with 14 bases in between. Germline-derived CDR1 and CDR2 are SGHRS and YFSETQ. This CDR3 is CASSIPQGPEQFF. CDR3 in DNA: TGCGCCAGCAGCATACCACAGGGTCCTGAGCAGTTCTTC.

This clonotype showed up just a few times. The chain uses TRBV20-1 and TRBJ2-7; D unclear. This CDR3 region has 15 residues. V was pared by 0 bases and J by 4 bases, with 16 bases between. The germline V gene encodes CDR1 DFQATT and CDR2 SNEGSKA (reference sequence). CDR3 sequence reads: CSAREAKGLAYEQYF. CDR3 bases: TGCAGTGCTAGAGAAGCAAAGGGTCTCGCTTACGAGCAGTACTTC.